A single sample gave rise to the 23 T cell receptor beta chains below, sequenced in a study of metastatic and nonmetastatic thyroid tumors. With MiXCR, TCRdb called clones anew from the PCR reads. The sample has roughly 83,000 clones, under 15% seen once. All patients were treatment-naive before thyroid surgery. The sample taken for sequencing was blood. The receptor set was obtained from a female donor with papillary thyroid cancer or a benign thyroid nodule (not recorded which). Some clones in this sample may be carry-over from other donors' samples.

The V call is TRBV3-1, the J call TRBJ2-3, with a possible D match to TRBD2 (7 bases). The V and J ends lost 1 base and 6 bases respectively, with 14 bases between them. Germline V CDR1 and CDR2: LGHDT, YNNKEL (reference sequence). The CDR3 is made up of 15 amino acids. The CDR3 coding sequence is TGTGCCAGCAGCCAAGTACCCGCGGGGGCCGATACGCAGTATTTT. Translated, it gives CASSQVPAGADTQYF.

In its sample, this clone was seen many times. The chain recombines TRBV5-1 with TRBJ2-1; 7 nucleotides agree with TRBD2. From germline, CDR1 is SGHRS and CDR2 YFSETQ. This CDR3 has 15 amino acids. The V segment lost 1 base and the J segment 5 bases; nucleotides outside the gene matches: 6. The CDR3 region has the DNA TGCGCCAGCAGCTTGATGAAGGGAGGGGACAATGAGCAGTTCTTC. This encodes CASSLMKGGDNEQFF.

Turning to this clone: This clone may be a read error of a much larger clone one base away. The chain links TRBV11-2 to TRBJ2-5; 11 bases map to TRBD1. Germline assignment: CDR1 SGHAT and CDR2 FQNNGV. This CDR3 has 13 residues. CDR3 residues: CASSLGQGETHYF. The CDR3 DNA reads as TGTGCCAGCAGCTTGGGACAGGGGGAGACCCATTACTTC.

This clone was detected many times. V usage is TRBV5-6 and J usage is TRBJ1-6; maybe TRBD1 (6 bases). V was clipped by 4 bases and J by 5 bases, with 16 bases between them. CDR3 length: 16 amino acids. Germline V gives CDR1 SGHDT, CDR2 YYEEEE. Here the CDR3 DNA reads TGTGCCAGCAGCCCCCGGGGGGGCGCAAATAATTCACCCCTCCACTTT. Translation gives CASSPRGGANNSPLHF.

At least ten counts were recorded for this clone. This chain uses TRBV5-1 with TRBJ1-1, with D unclear. This CDR3 spans 15 amino acids. Trimming pared 0 bases from V and 6 bases from J, leaving 15 bases between. CDR1 and CDR2 (germline): SGHRS, YFSETQ. The CDR3 sequence: CASSLAALGAPEAFF. The CDR3 DNA reads TGCGCCAGCAGCTTGGCCGCTTTGGGCGCTCCTGAAGCTTTCTTT. Filled out from reference TRBV5-1 and TRBJ1-1, the complete variable domain reads KAGVTQTPRYLIKTRGQQVTLSCSPISGHRSVSWYQQTPGQGLQFLFEYFSETQRNKGNFPGRFSGRQFSNSRSEMNVSTLELGDSALYLCASSLAALGAPEAFFGQGTRLTVV.

This clone was detected ten times or more. The V call is TRBV6-1, the J call TRBJ1-5, with unresolved D. There are 15 residues in the CDR3. Per germline, CDR1 MNHNS and CDR2 SASEGT. V dropped 5 bases and J dropped 0 bases, with 11 bases sitting between them. Here the CDR3 DNA reads TGTGCCAGCAGTCGGACCGGTAATAGCAATCAGCCCCAGCATTTT. It specifies CASSRTGNSNQPQHF.

This clone was counted at least ten times. Compared with germline, one end of the junction differs, possibly owing to a read error. The gene calls are TRBV7-7 and TRBJ2-5; D gene uncertain. This CDR3 comprises 13 residues. Germline V gene lookup returns CDR1 SSHAT and CDR2 FNYEAQ (reference sequence). The CDR3 region is CASSEGWQETQYF. The CDR3 coding sequence is TGTGCTAGCAGCGAAGGATGGCAAGAGACCCAGTACTTC. Based on the CDR3 plus reference TRBV7-7 and TRBJ2-5, the full variable domain is GAGVSQSPRYKVTKRGQDVTLRCDPISSHATLYWYQQALGQGPEFLTYFNYEAQPDKSGLPSDRFSAERPEGSISTLTIQRTEQRDSAMYRCASSEGWQETQYFGPGTRLLVL.

The chain uses TRBV5-4 and TRBJ1-2; D is ambiguous. Germline loops: CDR1 SGHNT, CDR2 YYREEE (reference sequence). The CDR3 has 15 amino acids. V lost 4 bases and J lost 0, with 13 bases in between. The CDR3, as DNA: TGTGCCAGCAGCCCGCCTGGATCAGCTAACTATGGCTACACCTTC. It translates to CASSPPGSANYGYTF. The full variable domain, in which reference TRBV5-4 and TRBJ1-2 provide the parts outside the CDR3, is ETGVTQSPTHLIKTRGQQVTLRCSSQSGHNTVSWYQQALGQGPQFIFQYYREEENGRGNFPPRFSGLQFPNYSSELNVNALELDDSALYLCASSPPGSANYGYTFGSGTRLTVV.

With regard to this clone: This may be a read error: a much more frequent sequence differs by one nucleotide. V gene TRBV13 combines with J gene TRBJ1-2, with D uncertain. V lost 0 bases, J lost 10 bases, and 6 bases lay in between. The CDR3 totals 11 residues. Germline values: CDR1 PRHDT, CDR2 FYEKMQ (reference sequence). The CDR3 sequence: CASSLGHNYTF. CDR3 nucleotide sequence: TGTGCCAGCAGCTTAGGCCACAACTACACCTTC.

This clone appeared many times. V usage is TRBV7-9 and J usage is TRBJ2-7; D unresolved. V gave up 2 bases and J gave up 3 bases, with 11 bases separating them. The germline V gene encodes CDR1 SEHNR and CDR2 FQNEAQ (reference sequence). The length of the CDR3 is 14 residues. In DNA, the CDR3 is TGTGCCAGCAGCTTATACGCAGGCAACTACGAGCAGTACTTC. This encodes CASSLYAGNYEQYF.

Concerning this clone: A junction boundary mismatches the germline segment, possibly from a read error. This chain connects TRBV3-1 to TRBJ1-2; possible D gene TRBD1, 6 bases. CDR3 length: 17 amino acids. Germline values: CDR1 LGHDT, CDR2 YNNKEL (reference sequence). This CDR3 is CAGSQEAGTSFFYGYTF. The CDR3 DNA follows: TGTGCCGGCAGCCAAGAAGCCGGGACATCCTTCTTCTATGGCTACACCTTC.

This clone was picked up many times. This chain links TRBV28 with TRBJ1-2; D is possibly TRBD1 (5 bases). CDR3 length: 11 amino acids. Deletions cut 5 bases from V and 9 bases from J, with 10 bases between. Germline-derived CDR1 and CDR2 are MDHEN and SYDVKM. The CDR3 here is CASSGQGRYTF. The CDR3 region has the DNA TGTGCCAGCAGTGGGCAGGGCCGCTACACCTTC.

This clone was seen once. A read error may be the cause here, since a much bigger clone is one base away. The chain joins TRBV4-2 to TRBJ1-5; TRBD1 agrees at 7 bases. The CDR3 extends over 15 amino acids. The germline V gene has CDR1 LGHNA and CDR2 YNFKEQ. The CDR3 DNA is TGTGCCAGCAGCCAAGATGGAGGGGGCCTTCAGCCCCGGCATTTT. It translates to CASSQDGGGLQPRHF.

At least ten counts were recorded for this clone. The CDR3 is CSARDQETGTSPLHF. The CDR3 DNA reads as TGCAGTGCTAGAGATCAGGAGACAGGGACGTCACCCCTCCACTTT. The chain has TRBV20-1 and TRBJ1-6; 7 bases map to TRBD1. The germline V gene has CDR1 DFQATT and CDR2 SNEGSKA (reference sequence). V dropped 0 bases and J dropped 10; count of bases not matched to a gene: 9. The length of the CDR3 is 15 residues.

Concerning this clone itself: A much larger clone differs from this one at a single base, so this may be a read error. At the DNA level, this CDR3 is encoded by other sequences in the same sample as well. This chain uses TRBV29-1 with TRBJ1-1; tentative D call: TRBD1 (5 bases). Between the trimmed V and J ends, which lost 4 bases and 4 bases, there was a span of 13 bases. The CDR3 spans 13 residues. Per the germline V gene, CDR1 is SQVTM and CDR2 is ANQGSEA. This CDR3 is CSVGQRPTTEAFF. CDR3 sequence (DNA): TGCAGCGTTGGACAGCGTCCGACCACTGAAGCTTTCTTT.

This clone has ten or more counts. The V gene is TRBV6-2 or TRBV6-3, the J gene TRBJ1-5; D not certain. With 4 bases removed from V and 11 bases from J, the gap between germline ends came to 9 bases. The CDR3 spans 11 residues. Germline V gene lookup returns CDR1 MNHEY and CDR2 SVGEGT. The CDR3 DNA reads as TGTGCCAGCAGTTGGGGTGCAGCCCAGCATTTT. Translated: CASSWGAAQHF.

The sample holds many counts of this clone. The chain recombines TRBV7-9 with TRBJ1-4; no reliable D call. The ends were cut back, 1 base at V and 9 bases at J, with 6 bases in the middle. The CDR3 has 12 amino acids. Germline V gene sequence: CDR1 SEHNR, CDR2 FQNEAQ (reference sequence). The chain's CDR3 is CASSLDTKKLFF. The CDR3 nucleotides are TGTGCCAGCAGCTTAGACACGAAAAAACTGTTTTTT.

Worth noting for this clone: The junction differs from germline at one of its ends, possibly a read error. Other nucleotide sequences in the sample specify the same CDR3. V is TRBV3-1 and J is TRBJ2-3; D is undetermined. Germline V gene data show CDR1 as LGHDT and CDR2 as YNNKEL (reference sequence). The CDR3 totals 15 residues. The CDR3 region is CASSQDGASTDTQYF. The CDR3 nucleotides are TGTGCCAGCAGCCAAGACGGTGCCTCCACAGACACGCAGTATTTT.

This rearrangement joins TRBV18 to TRBJ2-3; D is uncertain. CDR3 length: 13 amino acids. Germline CDR1 and CDR2: KGHSH and LQKENI. Trimming removed 3 bases from V and 2 bases from J, with 6 bases in between. Here the CDR3 reads CASSPTNTDTQYF. DNA for the CDR3: TGTGCCAGCTCACCGACAAACACAGATACGCAGTATTTT.

This clone was picked up many times. Different DNA sequences within this sample yield the same CDR3. The chain recombines TRBV11-2 with TRBJ1-1, with D unresolved. V was cut by 3 bases and J by 4 bases, with 12 bases left in between. Germline V gene data show CDR1 as SGHAT and CDR2 as FQNNGV. The length of the CDR3 is 14 residues. CDR3 loop: CASSFGAGSTEAFF. The DNA for the CDR3 is TGTGCCAGCAGCTTCGGTGCGGGGAGCACTGAAGCTTTCTTT.

This clone was picked up many times. The V call is TRBV20-1, the J call TRBJ1-1, with D perhaps matching TRBD1 (5 bases). Trimming took off 3 bases at V and 0 bases at J, with 14 bases between the two ends. The length of the CDR3 is 15 residues. Looked up from germline, CDR1 is DFQATT and CDR2 is SNEGSKA (reference sequence). CDR3 bases: TGCAGTGCTAGTGAATCGGACAAGCTGAACACTGAAGCTTTCTTT. Residues: CSASESDKLNTEAFF.

This clone was recorded many times. The chain combines TRBV12-3 or TRBV12-4 with TRBJ1-6; 7 bases fit TRBD1. This CDR3 spans 14 amino acids. J gave up 8 bases and V 7 bases, and 8 bases lay outside the gene matches. The CDR3 sequence is CASTPGTEHSPLHF. In DNA form, the CDR3 reads TGTGCCAGCACCCCCGGGACAGAACATTCACCCCTCCACTTT.

In this sample, this clone turned up many times. This may arise from a read error, as a much more abundant clone is one base away. Additional DNA sequences in this sample encode the identical CDR3. The genes are TRBV5-1 and TRBJ2-1; 9 nucleotides match TRBD1. The CDR3 sequence is 15 residues long. Germline values: CDR1 SGHRS, CDR2 YFSETQ. The CDR3 here is CASSAGTGNYNEQFF. DNA for the CDR3: TGCGCCAGCAGCGCCGGGACAGGGAACTACAATGAGCAATTCTTC. Using reference TRBV5-1 and TRBJ2-1 for the parts outside the CDR3, the full variable domain is KAGVTQTPRYLIKTRGQQVTLSCSPISGHRSVSWYQQTPGQGLQFLFEYFSETQRNKGNFPGRFSGRQFSNSRSEMNVSTLELGDSALYLCASSAGTGNYNEQFFGPGTRLTVL.